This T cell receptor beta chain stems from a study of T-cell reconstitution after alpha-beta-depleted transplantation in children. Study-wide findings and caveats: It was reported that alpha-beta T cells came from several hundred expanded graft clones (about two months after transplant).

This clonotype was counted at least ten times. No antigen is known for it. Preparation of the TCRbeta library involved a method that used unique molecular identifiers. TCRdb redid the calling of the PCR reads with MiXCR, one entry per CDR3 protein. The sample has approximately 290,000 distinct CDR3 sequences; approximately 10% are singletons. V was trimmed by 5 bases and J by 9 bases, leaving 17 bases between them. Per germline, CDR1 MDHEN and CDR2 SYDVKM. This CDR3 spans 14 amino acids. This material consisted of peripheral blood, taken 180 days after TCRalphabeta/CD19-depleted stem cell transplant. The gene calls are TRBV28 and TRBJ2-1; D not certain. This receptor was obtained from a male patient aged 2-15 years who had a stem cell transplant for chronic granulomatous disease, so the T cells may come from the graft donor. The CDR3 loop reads CASSPPTSKGEQFF. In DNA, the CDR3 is TGTGCCAGCAGTCCCCCCACGTCAAAGGGTGAGCAGTTCTTC.